This section outlines one T cell receptor beta chain sequence together with its context. The data derive from a study of blood T cell repertoires in COVID-19. Sequencing was performed with immunoSEQ multiplex PCR; in TCRdb, only in-frame clones are kept and a portion is missing. The data hold 110,000 or so clones, with around 90% observed a single time. The CDR3 runs 13 residues. CDR1 and CDR2 (germline): SGHRS, YFSETQ. Deletions cut 2 bases from V and 6 bases from J, with 12 bases between. Sequencing was performed on peripheral blood. The clonotype comes from a human donor in a cohort sampled during active COVID-19. V gene TRBV5-1 combines with J gene TRBJ2-7, with D perhaps TRBD2 (5 bases). CDR3 coding DNA: TGCGCCAGCAGCTTTTACAGTCGGGGCGAGCAGTACTTC. Protein product: CASSFYSRGEQYF.